Below are 26 T cell receptor beta chains sequenced from a single sample in a study of regulatory T cells in long-lasting Graves disease (dated by TCRdb to about 2021). The protocol used for the library was multiplex PCR. TCRdb names Illumina HiSeq 4000 as the instrument used. CDR3 regions were amplified by Arm-PCR with iRepertoire HTBI primers to construct TCR beta libraries. TCRdb reworked the public reads: Q25 trimming with fastp, MiXCR clone assembly, productive beta chains retained. Records with the same CDR3 protein are collapsed into one entry carrying the most frequent genes and DNA. Across this sample there are a few hundred thousand distinct CDR3 sequences, with roughly a fifth seen only once. Around 15% of the sample comes from the top ten. The sample's time point label, decoded: persistent/refractory GD, antithyroid drugs over 5 years with positive TRAb. For both TCR sequencing and RNA sequencing, RNA was extracted from PBMCs in TRIzol.

Material: peripheral blood mononuclear cells (PBMCs), obtained when the disease was refractory, from a patient treated with antithyroid drugs. Receptors originate from a female donor with Graves disease.

This clonotype appeared many times. The chain is built from TRBV6-1 and TRBJ1-6; D gene uncertain. This CDR3 spans 16 amino acids. Germline values: CDR1 MNHNS, CDR2 SASEGT. The ends were cut back, 6 bases at V and 2 bases at J, with 14 bases in the middle. CDR3 amino acids: CASSFSVPAYNSPLHF. In nucleotides, the CDR3 is TGTGCCAGCAGCTTCTCGGTCCCGGCCTATAATTCACCCCTCCACTTT.

The chain carries TRBV20-1 and TRBJ2-5; 10 nucleotides line up with TRBD2. The CDR3 covers 15 residues. Per germline, CDR1 DFQATT and CDR2 SNEGSKA (reference sequence). V shed 3 bases and J 2 bases; nucleotides not matched to a gene: 6. The CDR3 coding sequence is TGCAGTGCTAGGGGGAGCGGGAGGGTACAAGAGACCCAGTACTTC. Translated: CSARGSGRVQETQYF.

This clonotype came up many times. The genes are TRBV27 and TRBJ2-5; 7 bases agree with TRBD1. J gave up 4 bases and V 5 bases, and 10 bases lay outside the gene matches. This CDR3 contains 15 residues. Germline-derived CDR1 and CDR2 are MNHEY and SMNVEV (reference sequence). The CDR3 nucleotides are TGTGCCAGCAGTCCCGGGACAGTTGGGAGAGAGACCCAGTACTTC. Protein: CASSPGTVGRETQYF.

The chain employs TRBV4-1 and TRBJ1-4; a weak D match, TRBD1 (6 bases). Germline V gene lookup returns CDR1 MGHRA and CDR2 YSYEKL. CDR3 length: 15 residues. The V end lost 4 bases, the J end lost 8 bases, and 17 bases lay between the germline ends. The CDR3 sequence is CASSRDRTQGEKLFF. For the CDR3, the DNA is TGCGCCAGCAGCCGAGATCGGACTCAGGGGGAAAAACTGTTTTTT.

This clonotype showed up just once. DNA of the CDR3: TGCAGCGTTCCTGGACAGGGGACTTACACTGAAGCTTTCTTT. Translated: CSVPGQGTYTEAFF. The chain combines TRBV29-1 with TRBJ1-1; TRBD1 matches at 9 bases. Germline V gene data show CDR1 as SQVTM and CDR2 as ANQGSEA. Trimming took 5 bases from V and 3 from J; bases not matched to a gene: 7. The CDR3 totals 14 residues.

This clonotype was seen many times. This sequence joins TRBV2 and TRBJ2-5; 11 nucleotides match TRBD2. The V segment lost 7 bases and the J segment 6 bases; nucleotides outside the gene matches: 16. This CDR3 has 17 residues. CDR1 and CDR2 from the germline V gene are SNHLY and FYNNEI. The CDR3 protein is CASTSSAGLAEGKTQYF. The CDR3 DNA sequence: TGTGCCAGCACATCCTCAGCGGGACTAGCGGAGGGGAAGACCCAGTACTTC. The variable domain in full, with the rest retrieved from reference TRBV2 and TRBJ2-5, is EPEVTQTPSHQVTQMGQEVILRCVPISNHLYFYWYRQILGQKVEFLVSFYNNEISEKSEIFDDQFSVERPDGSNFTLKIRSTKLEDSAMYFCASTSSAGLAEGKTQYFGPGTRLLVL.

This clonotype has just a few counts. The chain has TRBV24-1 and TRBJ1-1, with D unclear. V lost 1 base and J lost 10, with 9 bases in between. From germline, CDR1 is KGHDR and CDR2 SFDVKD. The CDR3 contains 12 residues. In DNA, the CDR3 is TGTGCCACCAGTGATTTTGGAGGGAGAGCTTTCTTT. Translation gives CATSDFGGRAFF.

The CDR3 loop is CASSLPAGRGEQYF. The CDR3 DNA is TGTGCCAGCAGCCTACCGGCGGGGAGGGGTGAGCAGTACTTC. The V and J genes are TRBV3-1 and TRBJ2-7; the match to TRBD2 covers 7 bases. The V gene end was trimmed by 4 bases and the J gene end by 7 bases; junction bases not matched to a gene: 10. CDR3 size: 14 residues. Germline V gene sequence: CDR1 LGHDT, CDR2 YNNKEL (reference sequence).

This clonotype was observed a few times. This chain connects TRBV29-1 to TRBJ1-2, with 8 bases aligning to TRBD1. This CDR3 has 17 amino acids. J gave up 7 bases and V 2 bases, and 18 bases lay outside the gene matches. Germline V gene data show CDR1 as SQVTM and CDR2 as ANQGSEA. CDR3 in DNA: TGCAGCGTTGAAATCAGAGGGGCTAAGACAGGGGCGGGTGGCTACACCTTC. Its protein product is CSVEIRGAKTGAGGYTF.

The rearrangement joins TRBV20-1 to TRBJ2-5, with D possibly being TRBD2 (6 bases). The CDR3 totals 15 residues. Germline V gene sequence: CDR1 DFQATT, CDR2 SNEGSKA (reference sequence). V gave up 2 bases and J gave up 5 bases, with 18 bases separating them. The CDR3 DNA reads TGCAGTGCTAGAAGTCGCCGGGAGTCCTTCGAGACCCAGTACTTC. It yields the protein CSARSRRESFETQYF.

This clonotype was picked up a small number of times. The rearrangement links TRBV30 to TRBJ2-4; D is ambiguous. The CDR3 sequence is 12 residues long. Germline CDR1 GTSNPN, CDR2 SVGIG (reference sequence). Between the trimmed V and J ends, which lost 0 bases and 9 bases, there was a span of 9 bases. The CDR3 region is CAWSVLWGIQYF. For the CDR3, the DNA is TGTGCCTGGAGTGTACTCTGGGGCATTCAGTACTTC. The full variable domain, with the rest looked up from reference TRBV30 and TRBJ2-4, is SQTIHQWPATLVQPVGSPLSLECTVEGTSNPNLYWYRQAAGRGLQLLFYSVGIGQISSEVPQNLSASRPQDRQFILSSKKLLLSDSGFYLCAWSVLWGIQYFGAGTRLSVL.

This clonotype was observed a few times. This chain's CDR3 is CSANPVQGMNTEAFF. Here the CDR3 DNA reads TGCAGCGCGAACCCCGTACAAGGGATGAACACTGAAGCTTTCTTT. The rearrangement joins TRBV29-1 to TRBJ1-1, with D unclear. V was clipped by 7 bases and J by 0 bases, with 18 bases between them. The CDR3 has 15 residues. The germline CDR1 and CDR2 sequences are SQVTM and ANQGSEA.

This clonotype occurred many times. V is TRBV20-1 and J is TRBJ2-5; the D is unclear. The CDR3 sequence is 14 residues long. Germline CDR1 reads DFQATT; CDR2 reads SNEGSKA (reference sequence). V was cut by 7 bases and J by 1 base, with 16 bases left in between. DNA for the CDR3: TGCAGTGTAACCCCGCTAAGGACCCAAGAGACCCAGTACTTC. Translating gives CSVTPLRTQETQYF.

The CDR3 loop is CSVREDYGYTF. The CDR3 DNA reads TGCAGCGTCAGGGAAGACTATGGCTACACCTTC. The genes are TRBV29-1 and TRBJ1-2; D possibly corresponds to TRBD1 (5 bases). This CDR3 is built from 11 residues. Trimming pared 6 bases from V and 3 bases from J, leaving 8 bases between. Germline-derived CDR1 and CDR2 are SQVTM and ANQGSEA.

V gene TRBV12-3 or TRBV12-4 combines with J gene TRBJ2-3, with 10 positions matching TRBD2. The CDR3 contains 16 residues. V dropped 1 base and J dropped 9; count of bases not matched to a gene: 10. The CDR3 DNA reads TGTGCCAGCAGTTTAGGGGCTAGCGGGAGATTTGACACGCAGTATTTT. Protein sequence: CASSLGASGRFDTQYF.

The chain employs TRBV6-5 and TRBJ2-3; D call uncertain. In germline, CDR1 is MNHEY, CDR2 SVGAGI. The length of the CDR3 is 16 residues. Trimming removed 2 bases at V and 3 bases at J, with 15 bases between. CDR3 protein: CASSYVFGGMTDTQYF. In nucleotides, the CDR3 is TGTGCCAGCAGTTACGTTTTCGGCGGAATGACAGATACGCAGTATTTT.

Only a few counts were recorded for this clonotype. This may come from a read error, since a much larger clone is one base off. This chain links TRBV6-1 with TRBJ2-2; 7 positions match TRBD1. Germline CDR1 is MNHNS and CDR2 is SASEGT. J was trimmed by 2 bases and V by 5 bases; bases with no gene match: 5. CDR3 length: 15 amino acids. CDR3 DNA: TGTGCCAGCAGTATCGGGACAGTAAACACCGGGGAGCTGTTTTTT. It encodes CASSIGTVNTGELFF.

This clonotype has a count of ten or more. The chain has TRBV27 and TRBJ1-2; D might be TRBD1 (6 bases). CDR1 and CDR2 (germline): MNHEY, SMNVEV (reference sequence). This CDR3 region has 13 residues. The V end lost 5 bases, the J end lost 5 bases, and 12 bases lay between the germline ends. CDR3 DNA sequence: TGTGCCAGCAGTCCCGACAGGTCGTATGGCTACACCTTC. The encoded protein is CASSPDRSYGYTF.

This clonotype was seen repeatedly, ten times or more. The V gene is TRBV28, the J gene TRBJ1-6; 9 bases map to TRBD1. The CDR3 consists of 14 residues. V was pared by 6 bases and J by 8 bases, with 5 bases of the junction left unmatched. Germline CDR1 reads MDHEN; CDR2 reads SYDVKM. The CDR3 DNA sequence: TGTGCCAGCAGGGGGACAGGGTTGGATTCACCCCTCCACTTT. Protein: CASRGTGLDSPLHF.

This clonotype has just a few counts. J is TRBJ1-2 and V is TRBV28; 8 bases are shared with TRBD1. From germline, CDR1 is MDHEN and CDR2 SYDVKM. This CDR3 spans 14 amino acids. The trim removed 3 bases at V and 4 bases at J, leaving 4 bases unmatched. This CDR3 is CASSLAGGVYGYTF. The CDR3 nucleotides read TGTGCCAGCAGTTTGGCAGGGGGCGTCTATGGCTACACCTTC.

This clonotype turned up a few times. The chain recombines TRBV27 with TRBJ1-1, with D unclear. Deletions cut 5 bases from V and 0 bases from J, with 10 bases between. The germline V gene has CDR1 MNHEY and CDR2 SMNVEV (reference sequence). CDR3 length equals 14 residues. CDR3 loop: CASSRTELNTEAFF. DNA for the CDR3: TGTGCCAGCAGTCGGACGGAGCTGAACACTGAAGCTTTCTTT.

This clonotype was recorded many times. The genes are TRBV12-3 or TRBV12-4 and TRBJ1-1; 7 positions agree with TRBD1. The V gene end was trimmed by 3 bases and the J gene end by 8 bases; junction bases not matched to a gene: 12. The CDR3 totals 15 residues. DNA of the CDR3: TGTGCCAGCAGTTTGGCTGGTCAGGGGGAGGAAGAAGCTTTCTTT. Its protein is CASSLAGQGEEEAFF.

This chain uses TRBV13 with TRBJ1-5, with TRBD1 identical over 7 bases. Germline V lookup: CDR1 PRHDT, CDR2 FYEKMQ (reference sequence). Losses at the gene ends were 3 bases for V and 7 bases for J; bases not matched to a gene: 3. The CDR3 length is 13 residues. The CDR3 DNA sequence: TGTGCCAGCAGCTTTAGGGGGCGACAGCCCCAGCATTTT. It encodes CASSFRGRQPQHF.

This clonotype came up many times. The chain couples TRBV28 to TRBJ2-7, with D perhaps TRBD2 (6 bases). Germline values: CDR1 MDHEN, CDR2 SYDVKM. V was cut by 2 bases and J by 3 bases, with 8 bases left in between. This CDR3 is built from 13 residues. In DNA, the CDR3 is TGTGCCAGCAGTTTAACGGGAGTCTACGAGCAGTACTTC. Its translation: CASSLTGVYEQYF.

The V gene is TRBV5-4, the J gene TRBJ2-2, with no clear D. V lost 3 bases to trimming and J lost 3 bases, with 9 bases between them. The CDR3 length is 14 residues. Germline V gene lookup returns CDR1 SGHNT and CDR2 YYREEE (reference sequence). CDR3 nucleotide sequence: TGTGCCAGCAGCTCCCTTGCAGACACCGGGGAGCTGTTTTTT. Residues: CASSSLADTGELFF.

This clonotype was seen only a few times. The chain couples TRBV15 to TRBJ2-7; 9 bases are shared with TRBD2. CDR1 and CDR2 from the germline V gene are LNHNV and YYDKDF (reference sequence). The length of the CDR3 is 16 residues. The ends lost 0 bases at V and 5 bases at J; junction bases unmatched: 8. The CDR3 region is CATSRDFSGRADEQYF. The CDR3 nucleotides read TGTGCCACCAGCAGAGATTTTAGCGGGAGAGCGGACGAGCAGTACTTC.